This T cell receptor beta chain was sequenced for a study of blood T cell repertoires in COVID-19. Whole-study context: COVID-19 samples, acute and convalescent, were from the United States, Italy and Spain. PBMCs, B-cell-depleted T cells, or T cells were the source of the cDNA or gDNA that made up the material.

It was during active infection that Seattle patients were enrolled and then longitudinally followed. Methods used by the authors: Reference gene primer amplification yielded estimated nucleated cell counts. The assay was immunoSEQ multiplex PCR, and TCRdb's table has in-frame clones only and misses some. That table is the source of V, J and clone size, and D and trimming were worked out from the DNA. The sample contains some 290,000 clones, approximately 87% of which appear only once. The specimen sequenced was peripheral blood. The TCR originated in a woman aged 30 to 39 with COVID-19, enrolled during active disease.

CDR3 bases: TGTGCCAGCAGCTCTGGGACTCGAAGTTTAACAGATACGCAGTATTTT. Its protein product is CASSSGTRSLTDTQYF. The chain employs TRBV11-1 and TRBJ2-3; possibly TRBD2 for D (6 bases). CDR3 length: 16 residues. V was clipped by 4 bases and J by 3 bases, with 17 bases between them. Looked up from germline, CDR1 is SGHAT and CDR2 is FQDESV (reference sequence).